Given below is one T cell receptor (beta chain) in context. The data are from a study of control samples from healthy donors and cancer patients. Trimming pared 3 bases from V and 3 bases from J, leaving 14 bases between. The CDR3 is 15 amino acids. Germline CDR1 and CDR2: SGHAT and FQNNGV. Only in-frame clones appear in the TCRdb table, and some are missing; sequencing was by immunoSEQ multiplex PCR. The sample holds some 120,000 clones; approximately 90% are singletons and the top ten take 8.6%. The rearrangement joins TRBV11-2 to TRBJ1-1; D perhaps matches TRBD1 (6 bases). This clonotype was obtained from a man aged 18 to 30 in good health. Sequencing was performed on blood. The CDR3 here is CASSFRGLGYTEAFF. DNA for the CDR3: TGTGCCAGCAGCTTCAGGGGCCTGGGGTACACTGAAGCTTTCTTT.